Below, one T cell receptor (beta chain) is given with its context. No antigen is known for it. TCRdb's copy holds only in-frame clones and misses some; the assay was immunoSEQ multiplex PCR. The repertoire includes a few hundred thousand clones, 80% to 95% of them detected once, and around 1.1% sits in the top ten. These data are taken from a study of cytomegalovirus exposure and HLA in healthy donors. The CDR3 has 14 amino acids. Germline trimming cut 6 bases from V and 4 bases from J; bases unmatched to any gene: 9. Germline-derived CDR1 and CDR2 are SNHLY and FYNNEI. Study-level findings and limits: In vitro assays verified that three CMV-associated chains recognized CMV antigens specifically.

This clonotype originated in a woman between 18 and 29 years old in good health and CMV-seronegative. Sequenced sample: PBMCs. The chain uses TRBV2 and TRBJ2-7, with 7 bases that match TRBD2. This chain's CDR3 is CASRMAGRDYEQYF. The CDR3 nucleotides are TGTGCCAGCAGGATGGCGGGGAGGGATTACGAGCAGTACTTC.